The sequence of this TCR beta chain was determined in a study of T cells in Graves' hyperthyroidism and ophthalmopathy. The CDR3 extends over 15 amino acids. Germline loops: CDR1 MNHNY, CDR2 SVGAGI (reference sequence). V gave up 0 bases and J gave up 1 base, with 9 bases separating them. The source material, RNA transcripts, was used to amplify TCR beta CDR3 regions. RT-PCR in the first round (using the HTBI primer set) targeted the TCR CDR3. TCRdb ran MiXCR on the multiplex PCR reads and lists one entry per CDR3 protein. This sample has around 360,000 distinct CDR3 sequences, with around 15% found just once. In this sample, this clonotype turned up many times.

Sequences were obtained from blood. The clonotype comes from a woman aged 60-75 years with Graves' ophthalmopathy. The chain couples TRBV6-6 to TRBJ2-5; unclear D gene. CDR3 nucleotide sequence: TGTGCCAGCAGTTACTCTTTTCAGTCCCAAGAGACCCAGTACTTC. Translation: CASSYSFQSQETQYF.